A single sample is the source of the 20 T cell receptor beta chains below, sequenced in a study of regulatory T cells in long-lasting Graves disease. Arm-PCR of CDR3 regions and iRepertoire HTBI primers were used to build TCR beta libraries. TCRdb re-called the multiplex PCR reads through MiXCR, storing one row per CDR3 protein. In the table there are roughly 440,000 distinct CDR3 sequences, around 17% of which are singletons. As to time point: newly diagnosed GD, antithyroid drugs for less than 3 months. PBMC-derived RNA was used for the TCR library. The same data also contributed to another study, on T cells in Graves' hyperthyroidism and ophthalmopathy.

This specimen consisted of peripheral blood mononuclear cells (PBMCs), obtained at new diagnosis, from a patient treated with antithyroid drugs. Source of these receptors: a woman younger than 30 with Graves disease.

This clonotype was picked up many times. The chain carries TRBV30 and TRBJ2-7; D tentatively fits TRBD1 or TRBD2 (6 bases each). V lost 3 bases and J 4 bases, leaving 16 bases between the germline ends. The CDR3 is made up of 14 amino acids. Germline CDR1 is GTSNPN and CDR2 is SVGIG (reference sequence). The CDR3 DNA reads as TGTGCCTGGAGAAATCCGGAGGGGGTGTACGAGCAGTACTTC. It encodes CAWRNPEGVYEQYF.

This clonotype came up many times. This chain uses TRBV3-1 with TRBJ1-1; D ambiguous. The CDR3 loop spans 14 amino acids. Germline CDR1 and CDR2: LGHDT and YNNKEL (reference sequence). The ends were cut back, 1 base at V and 5 bases at J, with 11 bases in the middle. The CDR3 DNA reads TGTGCCAGCAGCCAAGTAAACAGTGGGACTGAAGCTTTCTTT. Encoded protein: CASSQVNSGTEAFF.

With regard to this clonotype: One base away lies a much larger clone, so this may be a sequencing read error. Lacking the conserved final phenylalanine or tryptophan, this CDR3 likely reflects a read error. The chain joins TRBV29-1 to TRBJ2-7; D is undetermined. Trimming pared 3 bases from V and 1 base from J, leaving 10 bases between. Germline-derived CDR1 and CDR2 are SQVTM and ANQGSEA. CDR3 length equals 13 residues. The CDR3 bases are TGCAGCGTTGAGGTCCCGGCGTCCTACGAGCAGTACCTC. Amino acids: CSVEVPASYEQYL.

The sample holds many counts of this clonotype. The rearrangement links TRBV28 to TRBJ2-7; the match to TRBD2 covers 11 bases. The CDR3 runs to 12 residues. Germline CDR1 reads MDHEN; CDR2 reads SYDVKM. The ends lost 9 bases at V and 2 bases at J; junction bases unmatched: 0. CDR3 coding DNA: TGTGCCAGTAGCGGGAGGGCCTACGAGCAGTACTTC. It specifies CASSGRAYEQYF. Full variable domain (outside the CDR3, taken from reference TRBV28 and TRBJ2-7): DVKVTQSSRYLVKRTGEKVFLECVQDMDHENMFWYRQDPGLGLRLIYFSYDVKMKEKGDIPEGYSVSREKKERFSLILESASTNQTSMYLCASSGRAYEQYFGPGTRLTVT.

This clonotype was seen a few times. The J gene is TRBJ2-1, the V gene TRBV5-6; 11 bases are a match to TRBD2. Trimming removed 0 bases from V and 7 bases from J; junction bases left unmatched: 6. CDR1 is SGHDT, CDR2 YYEEEE, per germline. This CDR3 comprises 16 residues. As DNA, the CDR3 is TGTGCCAGCAGCTTGGCTAGCGGGAGGTCGGTTAATGAGCAGTTCTTC. Translating it yields CASSLASGRSVNEQFF.

In its sample, this clonotype was seen a few times. In DNA, the CDR3 is TGTGCCAGCAGTTTGGTCGTAGGACAGGGGGCAGTCAGCTATGGCTACACCTTC. Protein sequence: CASSLVVGQGAVSYGYTF. The chain is built from TRBV12-3 or TRBV12-4 and TRBJ1-2, with 11 nucleotides matching TRBD1. This CDR3 contains 18 residues. J was trimmed by 4 bases and V by 3 bases; bases with no gene match: 13.

This clonotype appeared many times. The chain carries TRBV27 and TRBJ2-3; D perhaps matches TRBD1 (5 bases). Trimming pared 7 bases from V and 7 bases from J, leaving 12 bases between. The CDR3 covers 12 residues. Germline V gene lookup returns CDR1 MNHEY and CDR2 SMNVEV (reference sequence). This CDR3 is CASKGRQNTQYF. CDR3 in DNA: TGTGCCAGCAAGGGGCGGCAAAATACGCAGTATTTT.

This clonotype showed up many times. The CDR3 DNA reads TGTGCCAGCAGCTTATTGGGGGGCGTTGGTCCACCCCTCCACTTT. It specifies CASSLLGGVGPPLHF. The chain uses TRBV7-2 and TRBJ1-6; a possible D gene is TRBD1 (6 bases). V was cut by 2 bases and J by 11 bases, with 16 bases left in between. CDR3 length: 15 amino acids. CDR1 is SGHTA, CDR2 FQGNSA, per germline.

This clonotype was counted many times. The genes are TRBV7-9 and TRBJ2-3, with 7 bases matching TRBD1. The CDR3 extends over 13 amino acids. V trimming: 8 bases; J trimming: 2 bases; junction bases outside the gene matches: 4. CDR1 and CDR2 (germline): SEHNR, FQNEAQ (reference sequence). CDR3 amino acids: CASRGGLTDTQYF. In DNA, the CDR3 is TGTGCCAGCCGAGGGGGCCTCACAGATACGCAGTATTTT.

The chain combines TRBV7-9 with TRBJ2-7; 9 bases line up with TRBD1. Trimming cost V 5 bases and J 5 bases; bases outside gene matches: 7. In germline, CDR1 is SEHNR, CDR2 FQNEAQ (reference sequence). The CDR3 is 14 residues long. CDR3 residues: CASSHWDRDHEQYF. In nucleotides, the CDR3 is TGTGCCAGCAGCCACTGGGACAGGGACCACGAGCAGTACTTC.

The chain has TRBV11-1 and TRBJ1-1; 7 bases align to TRBD1. The CDR3 totals 14 residues. Losses at the gene ends were 3 bases for V and 5 bases for J; bases not matched to a gene: 6. Germline CDR1 is SGHAT and CDR2 is FQDESV (reference sequence). Here the CDR3 reads CASSFRQGGTEAFF. CDR3 coding DNA: TGTGCCAGCAGCTTCCGACAGGGAGGGACTGAAGCTTTCTTT.

The chain links TRBV5-1 to TRBJ2-1; 7 bases fit TRBD2. Trimming took 4 bases from V and 5 from J; bases not matched to a gene: 15. The CDR3 runs 17 residues. The V gene's germline CDR1 is SGHRS and CDR2 YFSETQ. This CDR3 reads CASSLPRGGSRHNEQFF. The CDR3 DNA is TGCGCCAGCAGCCTCCCCCGAGGCGGGAGTCGCCACAATGAGCAGTTCTTC.

V gene TRBV3-1 combines with J gene TRBJ1-6; D uncertain. The CDR3 runs 14 residues. CDR1 LGHDT and CDR2 YNNKEL come from the germline V gene (reference sequence). Trimming stripped 0 bases from V and 11 bases from J, with 11 bases between. CDR3 sequence (DNA): TGTGCCAGCAGCCAAGATTGGCAGACACCACCCCTCCACTTT. It yields the protein CASSQDWQTPPLHF.

The rearrangement links TRBV12-3 or TRBV12-4 to TRBJ2-7; 12 bases are a match to TRBD2. With V trimmed by 5 bases and J by 3 bases, 14 bases remained unmatched. This CDR3 is 18 amino acids long. CDR3 in DNA: TGTGCCAGCAGTCCCCGACTAGCGGGAGCTCCAAAGGACTACGAGCAGTACTTC. Residues: CASSPRLAGAPKDYEQYF.

The CDR3 protein is CSAIQIIASGLAETQYF. As DNA, the CDR3 is TGCAGTGCTATCCAGATAATAGCTAGCGGGCTCGCAGAGACCCAGTACTTC. The chain combines TRBV20-1 with TRBJ2-5; 8 nucleotides line up with TRBD2. CDR1 DFQATT and CDR2 SNEGSKA come from the germline V gene (reference sequence). The V and J ends lost 4 bases and 4 bases, in that order; junction bases with no gene match: 17. The CDR3 runs to 17 residues.

Many counts were recorded for this clonotype. The J gene is TRBJ2-2, the V gene TRBV6-2 or TRBV6-3, with D possibly being TRBD1 (6 bases). The CDR3 is 15 residues long. The germline V gene encodes CDR1 MNHEY and CDR2 SVGEGT. With 6 bases removed from V and 9 bases from J, the gap between germline ends came to 20 bases. The chain's CDR3 is CASSPETGARRELFF. CDR3 bases: TGTGCCAGCAGCCCTGAGACAGGCGCCCGCCGGGAGCTGTTTTTT.

This clonotype was recorded a few times. The CDR3, as DNA: TGTGCCAGCAGCCCACAGGCTGGGGAGACCCAGTACTTC. It yields the protein CASSPQAGETQYF. The chain employs TRBV7-3 and TRBJ2-5, with D perhaps matching TRBD1 (5 bases). CDR3 size: 13 residues. Between the trimmed V and J ends, which lost 5 bases and 5 bases, there was a span of 12 bases. Germline V lookup: CDR1 SGHTA, CDR2 FQGTGA.

Comments on this clonotype: A much larger clonotype is one base distant, so this may be a read error. The V call is TRBV28, the J call TRBJ2-7; a weak D match, TRBD1 (5 bases). The CDR3 has 13 amino acids. Per the germline V gene, CDR1 is MDHEN and CDR2 is SYDVKM. The CDR3 DNA sequence: TGTACCAGTATACCAGGGAACATGGACGAGCAGTACTTC. Its protein is CTSIPGNMDEQYF.

This clonotype has a count of ten or more. This chain links TRBV12-5 with TRBJ2-1; 13 nucleotides line up with TRBD2. Trimming took 5 bases from V and 13 from J; bases not matched to a gene: 11. The CDR3 is 15 amino acids. From germline, CDR1 is LGHNT and CDR2 FRNRAP. As DNA, the CDR3 is TGTGCTAGTGGTCCGGGGACTAGCGGGATTGTTCCCCAGTTCTTC. Its protein is CASGPGTSGIVPQFF.

Ten or more counts support this clonotype. This rearrangement joins TRBV7-9 to TRBJ2-3; D perhaps matches TRBD2 (6 bases). Trimming removed 3 bases from V and 4 bases from J, with 14 bases in between. This CDR3 comprises 15 residues. Germline assignment: CDR1 SEHNR and CDR2 FQNEAQ (reference sequence). CDR3 coding DNA: TGTGCCAGCAGCTTCACTAGGGGAGGCTCAGATACGCAGTATTTT. Translation gives CASSFTRGGSDTQYF.